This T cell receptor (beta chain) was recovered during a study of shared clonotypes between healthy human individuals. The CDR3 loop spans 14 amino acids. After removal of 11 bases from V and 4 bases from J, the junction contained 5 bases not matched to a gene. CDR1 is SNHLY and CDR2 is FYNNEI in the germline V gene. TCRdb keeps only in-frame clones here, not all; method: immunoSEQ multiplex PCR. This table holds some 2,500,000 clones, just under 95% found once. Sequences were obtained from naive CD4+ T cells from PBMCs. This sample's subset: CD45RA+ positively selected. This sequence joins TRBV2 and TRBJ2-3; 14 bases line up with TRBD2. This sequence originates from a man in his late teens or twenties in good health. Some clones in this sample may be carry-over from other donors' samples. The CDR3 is CAGGLAGGSDTQYF. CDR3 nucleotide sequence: TGTGCCGGAGGACTAGCGGGAGGCTCAGATACGCAGTATTTT.